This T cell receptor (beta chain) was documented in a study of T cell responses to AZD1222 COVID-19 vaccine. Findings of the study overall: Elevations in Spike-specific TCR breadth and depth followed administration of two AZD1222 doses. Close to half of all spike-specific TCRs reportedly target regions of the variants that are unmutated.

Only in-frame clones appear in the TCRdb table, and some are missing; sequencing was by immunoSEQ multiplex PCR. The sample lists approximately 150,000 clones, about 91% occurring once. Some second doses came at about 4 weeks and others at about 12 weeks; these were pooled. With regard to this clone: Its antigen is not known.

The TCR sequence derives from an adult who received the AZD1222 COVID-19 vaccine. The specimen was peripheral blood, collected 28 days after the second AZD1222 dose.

CDR3 loop: CSASETSGSNNEQFF. CDR3 DNA sequence: TGCAGTGCTAGTGAAACTAGCGGGAGCAACAATGAGCAGTTCTTC. The chain is built from TRBV20-1 and TRBJ2-1; 11 bases fit TRBD2. The germline CDR1 and CDR2 sequences are DFQATT and SNEGSKA (reference sequence). V gave up 3 bases and J gave up 5 bases; unmatched junction bases: 6. CDR3 length equals 15 residues.